This passage covers 3 T cell receptor beta chains from one sample sequenced in a study of neurological immune-mediated disorders. In TCRdb, the 5' RACE reads were re-called with MiXCR into one record per CDR3 protein. Among 45,000 to 50,000 distinct CDR3 sequences listed, 3% were seen once. What was sequenced was PBMCs. The receptor source for this set is a woman between 45 and 65 years old with multiple sclerosis.

This clonotype was counted many times. The V and J genes are TRBV9 and TRBJ2-7, with D unresolved. The length of the CDR3 is 13 residues. Trimming pared 0 bases from V and 3 bases from J, leaving 7 bases between. In germline, CDR1 is SGDLS, CDR2 YYNGEE. The CDR3 DNA reads TGTGCCAGCAGCGTAGTGGACGGCTACGAGCAGTACTTC. Translating gives CASSVVDGYEQYF.

This clonotype showed up many times. V is TRBV20-1 and J is TRBJ2-7; TRBD2 is a possible D gene (5 bases). The CDR3 is 15 amino acids. V shed 3 bases and J shed 0 bases, with 15 bases lying between them. Germline CDR1 DFQATT, CDR2 SNEGSKA (reference sequence). Here the CDR3 reads CSASSGVPSSYEQYF. The CDR3 bases are TGCAGTGCTAGTTCCGGGGTCCCAAGCTCCTACGAGCAGTACTTC.

The gene calls are TRBV10-3 and TRBJ1-1; D not resolved. Germline-derived CDR1 and CDR2 are ENHRY and SYGVKD. V dropped 3 bases and J dropped 4 bases, with 12 bases sitting between them. The CDR3 totals 14 residues. CDR3 residues: CAISEYRQVTEAFF. The CDR3 DNA sequence: TGTGCCATCAGTGAATACCGCCAGGTCACTGAAGCTTTCTTT.